This TCR beta chain was observed in a study of cytomegalovirus exposure and HLA in healthy donors (dated by TCRdb to the late 2010s). About the full investigation: According to an earlier analysis of a few hundred of the donors, about 180 million T cells yielded approximately 120 million unique TCR beta sequences and 250 to 350 Gb of sequence data. Roughly 300 gigabases of sequencing data and approximately 93 million unique TCR sequences were included in an early release covering 500 to 750 HLA-typed donors. The genetic ancestry cluster associated with self-reported Caucasian donors included around 76% of the approximately 430 genotyped donors. The study aimed to test whether cataloging public T cell receptors could reveal signatures of past pathogen exposure. The study profiled the T cell repertoires of hundreds of subjects by immunosequencing and related them to cytomegalovirus serostatus. In addition to the first cohort of approximately 650 subjects, a separate validation cohort of about 120 different subjects was used. High-throughput TCR immunosequencing, statistical association of individual TCRs with disease status, and machine learning were combined to predict cytomegalovirus infection status. To study patterns of TCR occurrence, a later analysis re-analyzed previously published TCR beta repertoires from hundreds of donors and added high-resolution HLA genotyping. The later analysis used no new phenotypic data to find candidate immune exposures, relying instead on TCR beta sequences and their occurrence across donors. An earlier analysis of around 580 of the donors used high-throughput TCR beta sequencing to judge whether each TCR beta V gene segment behaved as functional or pseudogenic. Donor age, sex, ethnicity and CMV serostatus were compiled together with the repertoire data. A later genetic analysis used genome-wide SNP genotypes for about 60% of the roughly 670 donors, treating that subset as a discovery cohort. Every repertoire in the discovery cohort had been generated on one and the same sequencing platform. Both class I and class II loci were covered by HLA typing, at four-digit resolution. Typing coverage differed by locus: A, B, C, DRB1 and DQB1 were typed in roughly 620-630 donors, DQA1 in 500 to 550, DPA1 in approximately 600, and DPB1 in 400 to 480. About five DR-DQ haplotypes were treated as single units for association and clustering because of strong linkage in the cohort. Among around 400 genotyped donors of the cohort, an average of approximately 220,000 unique TCR beta nucleotide sequences was sequenced per donor, of which approximately 19% were non-productive. What the work shows at the level of the full study, not this receptor alone: A total of about 150 TCR beta chains were listed by the study as associated with cytomegalovirus. At a false discovery rate of 0.05, a later analysis linked 15,000 to 20,000 TCR beta sequences to specific HLA alleles. Seventeen rarely observed V segments, including chromosome 9 orphons, were excluded from the earlier analysis of some 590 of the donors because counts were too low. V-gene and J-gene trimming of TCR beta chains was associated with a missense DCLRE1C variant in a later genetic analysis, and the association was replicated in an independent cohort. A later analysis found that TCR association rates varied across HLA loci, with DRB1 alleles showing the most associated TCRs and HLA-C alleles the fewest. Compared with equally common non-associated chains, HLA-associated TCR beta chains in a later analysis were more clonally expanded and had lower generation probabilities. In a later analysis, several top co-occurrence clusters were reported to appear linked to parvovirus B19, influenza, CMV and Epstein-Barr virus. In an earlier analysis of around 500 of the donors, most TCR beta V segments appeared in productive rearrangements about 90% or about 30% of the time, broadly matching IMGT annotations. A further reported finding was that TCR beta sequences accurately predicted the HLA-A and HLA-B alleles for most subjects in the first cohort. The classifier was reported to diagnose cytomegalovirus status with high specificity and sensitivity in both the original cohort and the validation cohort. Because some donors lacked HLA typing at each locus, the association tests relied only on the typed subset. In vitro tests confirmed that three of the cytomegalovirus-associated TCR beta chains recognize cytomegalovirus antigens. The cohort was sequenced for TCR beta chains only, and without alpha or paired-chain data the features that could be detected were limited. While some public TCRs were present in many individuals, most TCR sequences turned up only very rarely across donors. Most CMV-associated TCR beta chains appeared to be HLA-restricted in a later analysis, and the HLA associations seemed to be driven largely by CMV exposure. For the cohort, immune exposure information was limited to CMV serostatus. Roughly uniform sequencing depth across donors was assumed in presence/absence analyses, although this assumption may not hold. In a later genetic analysis, fewer N-insertions in productive TCRs were reported among donors in an Asian-associated ancestry cluster than the roughly 710-donor mean. When HLA alleles, especially DR and DQ, strongly co-occurred, TCR associations were difficult to assign to individual alleles. Some IMGT-functional V segments, including TRBV6-2 and TRBV6-3, could not be told apart with the 87-base-pair reads, so those segments were excluded. A cluster of highly shared sequence variants was judged likely to be a technical artifact of the sequencing pipeline. Correlated functional status among segregating V segments might be attributable to linkage disequilibrium, but an unknown experimental factor could not be ruled out. The authors suggested that the approach could potentially be generalized to other disease states and immunological phenotypes.

Via the germline V gene (reference sequence), CDR1 is SGHNT and CDR2 YYREEE. V was cut back by 4 bases and J by 0 bases, leaving a gap of 4 bases between them. From its cysteine to its phenylalanine, the CDR3 spans 13 amino acids. The DNA shown is the 39-base CDR3, in frame from base 1. With respect to this clone: The antigen this receptor binds is unknown. The sample holds no much larger clone one base away, and base qualities are not on file.

Library preparation employed the immunoSEQ multiplex PCR assay. A mixture of 60 forward primers for TCR Vbeta segments and 13 reverse primers for TCR Jbeta segments was used in the multiplex PCR. Amplification of the CDR3 region of rearranged TCR beta genes was performed with a multiplex PCR assay on genomic DNA. The amplified TCR beta libraries were sequenced on the Illumina HiSeq System as 87-base-pair reads. The study's own analysis went as follows. In a later analysis, 77 million or so unique TCR beta chains were counted across the roughly 610 repertoires, and roughly 11 million of these chains were shared by at least two donors. Raw reads were error-corrected and collapsed into unique sequences by a nearest-neighbor algorithm in which closely related sequences were merged to remove PCR and sequencing errors. V, D and J gene segments were assigned by aligning CDR3 sequences to IMGT reference sequences. Each retained sequence needed at least a six-nucleotide match to both a V gene segment and a J gene segment. Rearrangements were classified as productive when the CDR3 lacked stop codons and remained in frame with V and J, and all other rearrangements were classified as non-productive. Following IMGT convention, CDR3 was defined as the stretch from the second conserved V-encoded cysteine to the conserved J-encoded phenylalanine. Sequences without an unambiguous match to a single V gene segment were excluded from the earlier analysis of about 600 of the donors. An earlier analysis of almost 600 of the donors classified V segments as functional when productive rearrangements were above 56.7% and as segregating when the standard deviation between donors was above 5%. To diagnose cytomegalovirus status from the catalog of TCR beta chain sequences, a statistical classification framework was built. V and J gene assignment, in a later analysis, came from comparing TCR nucleotide sequences with IMGT/GENE-DB human TR gene sequences. A later analysis assigned CDR3 sequences and most-parsimonious VDJ recombination scenarios with the TCRdist pipeline. In a later analysis, each TCR beta chain was defined by its CDR3 amino acid sequence together with its V-gene family, and reads lacking a unique V-gene family were excluded. As a way to deal with suspected cross-contamination and a sequencing artifact, a later analysis dropped 450 to 600 nucleotide sequences that were highly shared and had low generation probability. In a later analysis, a clonal expansion index for each public chain was calculated from normalized within-repertoire ranks of inferred template counts. A later analysis computed generation probabilities with a VDJ recombination model fitted to out-of-frame rearrangements, and checked the results against IGoR. In a later analysis, hypergeometric tests were used to score TCR-TCR, TCR-HLA and TCR-CMV co-occurrence, with a repertoire-size bias correction applied to TCR pairs. In a later analysis, false discovery rates were estimated by permuting HLA or CMV assignments 20 times. In a later analysis, co-occurring TCRs were grouped with DBSCAN, and TCRdist sequence similarity was added when clustering was performed within HLA-allele-positive subsets. Repertoires with fewer than 30,000 or more than 120,000 public chains, plus five repertoires with anomalous nucleotide sharing, were excluded from co-occurrence clustering. TCRdb carries this immuneACCESS record with in-frame sequences only. Its versions omit some clonotypes, under half of them owing to an unresolved V gene in the studies checked, with the rest unexplained. That table is the source of V, J and clone size, and D and trimming were worked out from the DNA. The table for this sample lists over 150,000 clones; more than 70% of them were counted only once. The ten top clones hold about 1.3% of the sample.

The cohort was made up of under 800 healthy bone marrow donors. At the time of sampling, all cohort members were nominally healthy, though unrecorded immune exposures were likely present. The donor was CMV seronegative and was included in the group of several hundred seronegative cohort members. A peripheral blood sample was collected from each donor, and TCR beta sequencing was performed on peripheral blood mononuclear cells. Genomic DNA extraction from the blood cell samples was performed with the Qiagen DNeasy Blood Extraction Kit. This sequence uses TRBV5-4 and TRBJ1-4, with the D gene call left open. The sequencing input was PBMCs. The receptor was isolated from a man aged 55 to 69 in good health and CMV-seronegative. The CDR3: CASSLATNEKLFF. DNA sequence: TGTGCCAGCAGCCTTGCAACTAATGAAAAACTGTTTTTT.